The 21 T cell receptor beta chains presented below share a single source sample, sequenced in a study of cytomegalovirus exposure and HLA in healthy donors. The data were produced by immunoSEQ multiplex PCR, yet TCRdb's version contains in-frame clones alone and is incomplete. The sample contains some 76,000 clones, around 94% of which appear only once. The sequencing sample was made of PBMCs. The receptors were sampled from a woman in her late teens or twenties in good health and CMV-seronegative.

In DNA, the CDR3 is TGTGCCAGTAGTCCGGGGACTAGAGATGAGCAGTTCTTC. Its protein product is CASSPGTRDEQFF. The rearrangement uses TRBV19 and TRBJ2-1; 8 nucleotides line up with TRBD2. The CDR3 length is 13 residues. With 5 bases clipped from V and 8 bases from J, the junction kept 5 bases outside the gene matches. Germline V gene lookup returns CDR1 LNHDA and CDR2 SQIVND (reference sequence).

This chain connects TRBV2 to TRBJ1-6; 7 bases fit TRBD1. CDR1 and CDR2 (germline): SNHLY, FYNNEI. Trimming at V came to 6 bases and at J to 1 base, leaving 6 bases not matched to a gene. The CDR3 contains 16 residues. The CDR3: CASRLGGESYNSPLHF. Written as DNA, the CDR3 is TGTGCCAGCAGGCTAGGGGGCGAATCCTATAATTCACCCCTCCACTTT.

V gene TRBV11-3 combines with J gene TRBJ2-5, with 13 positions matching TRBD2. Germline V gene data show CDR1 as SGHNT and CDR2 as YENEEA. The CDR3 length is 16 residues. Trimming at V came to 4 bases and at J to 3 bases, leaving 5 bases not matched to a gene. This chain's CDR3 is CASSSGTSGAEETQYF. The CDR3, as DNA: TGTGCCAGCAGCTCGGGGACTAGCGGGGCGGAAGAGACCCAGTACTTC.

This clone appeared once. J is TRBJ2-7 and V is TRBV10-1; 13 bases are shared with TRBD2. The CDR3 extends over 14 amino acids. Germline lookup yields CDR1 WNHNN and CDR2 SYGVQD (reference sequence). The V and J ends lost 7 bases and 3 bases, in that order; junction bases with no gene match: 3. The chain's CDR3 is CASTRTSGSYEQYF. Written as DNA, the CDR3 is TGCGCCAGCACCCGGACTAGCGGGAGCTACGAGCAGTACTTC.

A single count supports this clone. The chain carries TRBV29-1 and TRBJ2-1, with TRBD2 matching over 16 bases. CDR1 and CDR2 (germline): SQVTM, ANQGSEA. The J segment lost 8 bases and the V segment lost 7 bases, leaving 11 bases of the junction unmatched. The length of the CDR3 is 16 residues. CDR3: CSAAGTSGRARYEQFF. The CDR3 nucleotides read TGCAGCGCGGCCGGGACTAGCGGGAGGGCACGGTATGAGCAGTTCTTC.

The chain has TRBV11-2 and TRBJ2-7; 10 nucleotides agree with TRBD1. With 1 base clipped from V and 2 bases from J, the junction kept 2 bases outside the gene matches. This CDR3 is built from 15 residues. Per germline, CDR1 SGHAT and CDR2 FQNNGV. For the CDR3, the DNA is TGTGCCAGCAGCTTAGTCGGACAGGGGGCCTACGAGCAGTACTTC. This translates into CASSLVGQGAYEQYF.

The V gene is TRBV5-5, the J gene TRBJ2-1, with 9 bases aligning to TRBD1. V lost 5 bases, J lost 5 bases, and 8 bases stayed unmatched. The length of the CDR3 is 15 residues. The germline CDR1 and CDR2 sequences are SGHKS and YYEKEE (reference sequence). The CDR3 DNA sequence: TGTGCCAGCAGATACGGGACAGGGAACAACAATGAGCAGTTCTTC. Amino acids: CASRYGTGNNNEQFF. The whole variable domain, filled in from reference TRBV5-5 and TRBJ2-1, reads DAGVTQSPTHLIKTRGQQVTLRCSPISGHKSVSWYQQVLGQGPQFIFQYYEKEERGRGNFPDRFSARQFPNYSSELNVNALLLGDSALYLCASRYGTGNNNEQFFGPGTRLTVL.

CDR3 amino acids: CAISDDRTTNEKLFF. The CDR3, as DNA: TGTGCCATCAGTGACGACAGAACAACTAATGAAAAACTGTTTTTT. V gene TRBV10-3 combines with J gene TRBJ1-4; tentative D call: TRBD1 (5 bases). V was trimmed by 3 bases and J by 0 bases, leaving 8 bases between them. CDR1 is ENHRY, CDR2 SYGVKD, per germline. The CDR3 contains 15 residues.

The CDR3 bases are TGTGCCAGCAGTTCTTGGGGACAGGGACGGACTGAAGCTTTCTTT. Protein sequence: CASSSWGQGRTEAFF. V is TRBV28 and J is TRBJ1-1, with 9 bases fitting TRBD1. Germline V gene data show CDR1 as MDHEN and CDR2 as SYDVKM. After removal of 4 bases from V and 5 bases from J, the junction contained 8 bases not matched to a gene. The CDR3 totals 15 residues.

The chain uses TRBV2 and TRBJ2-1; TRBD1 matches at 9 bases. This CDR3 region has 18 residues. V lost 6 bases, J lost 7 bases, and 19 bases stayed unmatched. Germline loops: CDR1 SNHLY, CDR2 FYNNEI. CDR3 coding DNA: TGTGCCAGCAGGGGGGAGAATGCCGGGACAGGGAGGTTAAATGAGCAGTTCTTC. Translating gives CASRGENAGTGRLNEQFF.

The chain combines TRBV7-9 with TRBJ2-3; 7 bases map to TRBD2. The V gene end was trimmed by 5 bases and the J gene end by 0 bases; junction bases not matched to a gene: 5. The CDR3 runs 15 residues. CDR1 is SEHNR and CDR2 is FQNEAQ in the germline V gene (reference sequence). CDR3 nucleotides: TGTGCCAGCAGCCCGCTCGGGGGGAGCACAGATACGCAGTATTTT. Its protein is CASSPLGGSTDTQYF.

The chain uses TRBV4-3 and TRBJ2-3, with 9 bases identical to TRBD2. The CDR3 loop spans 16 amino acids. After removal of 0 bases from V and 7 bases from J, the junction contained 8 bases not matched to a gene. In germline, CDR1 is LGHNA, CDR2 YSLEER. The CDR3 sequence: CASSQDPSGGWHTQYF. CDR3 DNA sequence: TGCGCCAGCAGCCAAGATCCGAGCGGGGGGTGGCATACGCAGTATTTT.

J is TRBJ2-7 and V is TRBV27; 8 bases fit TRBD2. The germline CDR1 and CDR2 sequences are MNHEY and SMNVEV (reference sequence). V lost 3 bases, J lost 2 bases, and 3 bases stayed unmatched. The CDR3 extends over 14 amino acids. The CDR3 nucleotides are TGTGCCAGCAGTTTGTTCGGGGGGGCCTACGAGCAGTACTTC. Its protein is CASSLFGGAYEQYF.

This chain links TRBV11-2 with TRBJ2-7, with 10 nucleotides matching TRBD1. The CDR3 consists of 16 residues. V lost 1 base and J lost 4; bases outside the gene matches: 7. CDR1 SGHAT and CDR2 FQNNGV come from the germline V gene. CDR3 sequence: CASSLAVTGGLYEQYF. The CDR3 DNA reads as TGTGCCAGCAGCTTAGCCGTGACAGGGGGCTTGTACGAGCAGTACTTC.

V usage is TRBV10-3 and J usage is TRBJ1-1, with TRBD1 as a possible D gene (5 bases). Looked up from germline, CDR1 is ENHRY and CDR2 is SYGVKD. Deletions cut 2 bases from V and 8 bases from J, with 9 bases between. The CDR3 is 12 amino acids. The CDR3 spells CAISELGGEAFF. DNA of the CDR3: TGTGCCATCAGTGAGCTGGGGGGAGAAGCTTTCTTT.

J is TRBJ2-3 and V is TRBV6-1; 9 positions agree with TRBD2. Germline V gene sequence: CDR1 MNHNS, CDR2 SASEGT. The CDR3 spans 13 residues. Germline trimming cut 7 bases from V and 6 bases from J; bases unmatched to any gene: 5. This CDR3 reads CASNPSGGDTQYF. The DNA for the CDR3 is TGTGCCAGCAACCCCAGCGGGGGGGATACGCAGTATTTT.

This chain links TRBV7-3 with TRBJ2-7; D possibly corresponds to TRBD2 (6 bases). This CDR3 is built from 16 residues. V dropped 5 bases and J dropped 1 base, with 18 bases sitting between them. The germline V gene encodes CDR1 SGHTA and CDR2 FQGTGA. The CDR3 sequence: CASSPQERAPSYEQYF. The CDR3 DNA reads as TGTGCCAGCAGCCCTCAGGAGCGGGCGCCTTCCTACGAGCAGTACTTC.

The CDR3 here is CASSQKQDQVYYGYTF. The CDR3 DNA sequence: TGTGCCAGCAGCCAAAAACAGGACCAAGTCTATTATGGCTACACCTTC. V and J are TRBV4-2 and TRBJ1-2; TRBD1 might be the D (5 bases). The CDR3 runs 16 residues. Trimming cost V 2 bases and J 5 bases, with 18 bases left between them. Per the germline V gene, CDR1 is LGHNA and CDR2 is YNFKEQ.

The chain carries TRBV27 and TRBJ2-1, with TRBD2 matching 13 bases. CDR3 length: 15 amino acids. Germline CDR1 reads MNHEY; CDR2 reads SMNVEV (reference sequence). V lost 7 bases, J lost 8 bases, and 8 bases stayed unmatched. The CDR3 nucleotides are TGTGCCAGCACTGAACTAGCGGGAGGGTTGGATGAGCAGTTCTTC. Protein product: CASTELAGGLDEQFF.

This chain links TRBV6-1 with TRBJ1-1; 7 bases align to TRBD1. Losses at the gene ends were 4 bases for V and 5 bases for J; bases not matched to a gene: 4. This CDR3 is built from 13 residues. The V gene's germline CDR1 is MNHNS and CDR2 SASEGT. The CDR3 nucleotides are TGTGCCAGCAGTGCAACAGGGGAAACTGAAGCTTTCTTT. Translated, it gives CASSATGETEAFF.

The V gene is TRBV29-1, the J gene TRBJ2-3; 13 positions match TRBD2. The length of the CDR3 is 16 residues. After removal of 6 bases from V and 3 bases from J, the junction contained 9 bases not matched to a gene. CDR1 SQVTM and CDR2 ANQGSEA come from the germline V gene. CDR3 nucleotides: TGCAGCGTAGACGGACTAGCGGGAGAACGGACAGATACGCAGTATTTT. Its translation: CSVDGLAGERTDTQYF.